Each of the 9 T cell receptor delta chains below was sequenced from the same sample in a study of DNA immune sequencing with unique molecular identifiers. Primers for all 8 TRDV and 4 TRDJ genes amplified genomic DNA in 32-plex. Adapter PCR followed 3 to 4 barcoding PCR cycles that attached a 12-nucleotide UMI. TCRdb re-called the multiplex PCR reads through CATT. Of about 5,200 delta-chain clones in the sample, roughly 10% were seen once. The sequencing sample was made of gamma-delta T cells enriched from blood buffy coat, or unenriched PBMCs (not recorded which). The receptor set was obtained from a human donor in good health.

The chain is built from TRDV1 and TRDJ1; 8 bases are shared with TRDD3. The J gene was not available in TCRdb and was assigned here by matching the DNA to germline segments. This CDR3 is built from 21 residues. Unmatched junction bases numbered 26, after V lost 6 bases and J lost 2 bases. Germline lookup yields CDR1 TSWWSYY and CDR2 QGS. CDR3 residues: CALGTPPTYWENWGGTDKLIF. The CDR3, as DNA: TGTGCTCTTGGCACCCCGCCAACGTACTGGGAAAACTGGGGGGGAACCGATAAACTCATCTTT.

This clone was counted a few times. The TCRdb protein, from a much larger clone, departs from this DNA's translation at residue 14, likely by read error; the protein shown derives from the DNA. The rearrangement uses TRDV2 and TRDJ3; TRDD3 matches at 8 bases. The length of the CDR3 is 19 residues. Germline lookup yields CDR1 GEAIGNYY and CDR2 EKD. CDR3 DNA: TGTGCCTGTGACACCGGTAGCTGGGGGAGCTCCTGGGACGCCCGACAGATGTTTTTC. It is translated as CACDTGSWGSSWDARQMFF.

This clone was seen more than once but under ten times. It differs at one base from a far larger clone, so likely a read error. Other DNA sequences from this sample encode an identical CDR3 as well. The CDR3 sequence: CAFNIPTVLLGDTGKLIF. CDR3 nucleotides: TGTGCCTTTAACATTCCTACCGTTCTACTGGGAGATACGGGTAAACTCATCTTT. The chain combines TRDV3 with TRDJ1, with D perhaps matching TRDD2 (7 bases). The germline V and J ends were trimmed by 1 base and 7 bases, with 31 bases remaining between them. CDR1 is TVYSNPD, CDR2 GDNSRS, per germline (reference sequence). The CDR3 totals 18 residues. Based on the CDR3 plus reference TRDV3 and TRDJ1, the full variable domain is CDKVTQSSPDQTVASGSEVVLLCTYDTVYSNPDLFWYRIRPDYSFQFVFYGDNSRSEGADFTQGRFSVKHILTQKAFHLVISPVRTEDSATYYCAFNIPTVLLGDTGKLIFGKGTRVTVEP.

This clone is classed as medium-sized. The chain is built from TRDV2 and TRDJ1; TRDD3 agrees at 10 bases. Trimming at V came to 3 bases and at J to 0 bases, leaving 18 bases not matched to a gene. Germline V gene sequence: CDR1 GEAIGNYY, CDR2 EKD. The CDR3 spans 20 residues. The CDR3 is CACDAVFEGDTSPYTDKLIF. Written as DNA, the CDR3 is TGTGCCTGTGACGCCGTTTTCGAGGGGGATACGAGTCCCTACACCGATAAACTCATCTTT.

In its sample, this clone is medium-sized (0.01 to 0.1%). This chain uses TRDV2 with TRDJ3; 12 nucleotides align to TRDD3. With V trimmed by 0 bases and J by 0 bases, 8 bases remained unmatched. Germline assignment: CDR1 GEAIGNYY and CDR2 EKD. This CDR3 region has 21 residues. The CDR3 region has the DNA TGTGCCTGTGACACCGGGTACTGGGGGATACCCTACTCCTGGGACACCCGACAGATGTTTTTC. This translates into CACDTGYWGIPYSWDTRQMFF.

On this clone itself: TCRdb pairs this DNA with a much larger clone's protein that differs at residue 6, likely a read error; the protein shown was translated from the DNA. The rearrangement uses TRDV2 and TRDJ1; 8 bases align to TRDD3. V lost 3 bases to trimming and J lost 0 bases; unmatched junction nucleotides: 11. Germline CDR1 and CDR2: GEAIGNYY and EKD. The CDR3 consists of 17 residues. DNA of the CDR3: TGTGCCTGTGACCACATACTGGGGGTTAAGTACACCGATAAACTCATCTTT. Amino acids: CACDHILGVKYTDKLIF.

This clone appeared a few times. The translation of this DNA and the TCRdb protein of a much larger clone differ at residue 9, probably owing to a read error; the protein shown here is translated from the DNA. CDR3 sequence: CALGNLGTVKLIF. As DNA, the CDR3 is TGTGCTCTTGGGAACCTCGGGACCGTTAAACTCATCTTT. This chain connects TRDV1 to TRDJ1; no firm D call. The CDR3 runs to 13 residues. CDR1 is TSWWSYY and CDR2 is QGS in the germline V gene.

The chain employs TRDV1 and TRDJ1, with 13 bases matching TRDD3. TCRdb is silent on the J gene; assignment here came from matching the DNA to germline. The CDR3 runs 25 residues. Germline CDR1 is TSWWSYY and CDR2 is QGS. The J segment lost 0 bases and the V segment lost 5 bases, leaving 30 bases of the junction unmatched. The CDR3 is CALGQCLPRGILGDTPPKYTDKLIF. For the CDR3, the DNA is TGTGCTCTTGGGCAGTGCCTTCCCAGGGGCATACTGGGGGATACGCCTCCCAAGTACACCGATAAACTCATCTTT.

This clone has just one count. The V gene corresponds to TRDV1; no J gene was called; the listed D gene, TRDD3, was not tested against the DNA. The germline gives CDR1 TSWWSYY, CDR2 QGS. The CDR3 consists of 21 residues. The CDR3 is CALGERQVLLLVGVTTDKFIF. CDR3 bases: TGTGCTCTTGGGGAACGGCAAGTACTATTGCTCGTTGGGGTCACGACCGATAAATTCATCTTT.